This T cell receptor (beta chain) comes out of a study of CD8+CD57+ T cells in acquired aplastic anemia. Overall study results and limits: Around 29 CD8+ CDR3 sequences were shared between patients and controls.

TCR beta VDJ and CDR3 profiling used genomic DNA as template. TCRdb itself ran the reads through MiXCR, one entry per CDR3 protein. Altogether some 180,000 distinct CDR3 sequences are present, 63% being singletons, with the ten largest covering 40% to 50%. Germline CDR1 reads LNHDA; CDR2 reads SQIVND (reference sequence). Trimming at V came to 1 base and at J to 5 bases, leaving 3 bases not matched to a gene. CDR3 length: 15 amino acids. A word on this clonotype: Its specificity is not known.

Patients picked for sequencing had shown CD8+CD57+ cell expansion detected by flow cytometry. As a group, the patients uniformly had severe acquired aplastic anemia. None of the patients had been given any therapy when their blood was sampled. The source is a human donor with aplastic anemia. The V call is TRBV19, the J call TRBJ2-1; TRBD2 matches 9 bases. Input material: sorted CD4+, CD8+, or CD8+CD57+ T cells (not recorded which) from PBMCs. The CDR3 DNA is TGTGCCAGTAGTATAGGAGCGGGGGGCAACAATGAGCAGTTCTTC. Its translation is CASSIGAGGNNEQFF.